This record looks at one TCR beta chain sequence and its context. What it recognizes is unknown. Original processing methods: For the immunoSEQ data, sequences were junction-only without quality scores, so filtering differed. The data were produced by immunoSEQ multiplex PCR, yet TCRdb's version contains in-frame clones alone and is incomplete. The V and J calls and clone size come from that table; D and trimming were worked out from the DNA. In the table there are approximately 100,000 clones, approximately 65% of which are singletons. The data originate from a study of shared clonotypes between healthy human individuals. Study-level information: For every donor, three CD4 naive, three CD4 memory, two CD8 naive and one CD8 memory plates were used.

The germline gives CDR1 SQVTM, CDR2 ANQGSEA. V lost 1 base and J lost 7, with 22 bases in between. The CDR3 runs 16 residues. Study-level points and caveats: The study generally estimated greater richness for naive than memory subsets.

The rearrangement uses TRBV29-1 and TRBJ2-5; D might be TRBD2 (6 bases). This TCR was recovered from a woman in her twenties or thirties in good health. The sequencing input was memory CD8+ T cells sorted from blood. This sample's subset: CD45RO+ cells pooled with CCR7-negative TemRA cells. DNA for the CDR3: TGCAGCGTTGAAGTTCGGGTTGGTCGGGGGAGAGCGACCCAGTACTTC. The encoded protein is CSVEVRVGRGRATQYF.